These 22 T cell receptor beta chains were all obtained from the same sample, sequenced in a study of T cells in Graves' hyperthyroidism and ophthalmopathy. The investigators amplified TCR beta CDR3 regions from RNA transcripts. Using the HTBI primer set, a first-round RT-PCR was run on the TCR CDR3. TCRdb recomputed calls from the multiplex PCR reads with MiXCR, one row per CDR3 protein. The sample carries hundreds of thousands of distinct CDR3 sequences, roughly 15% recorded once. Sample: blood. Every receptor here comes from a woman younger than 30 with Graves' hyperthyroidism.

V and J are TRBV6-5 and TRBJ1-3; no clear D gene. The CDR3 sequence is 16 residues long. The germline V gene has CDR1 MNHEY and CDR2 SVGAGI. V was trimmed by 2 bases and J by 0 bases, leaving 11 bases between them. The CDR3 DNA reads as TGTGCCAGCAGTTACACGTCGGCCAGCTCTGGAAACACCATATATTTT. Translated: CASSYTSASSGNTIYF.

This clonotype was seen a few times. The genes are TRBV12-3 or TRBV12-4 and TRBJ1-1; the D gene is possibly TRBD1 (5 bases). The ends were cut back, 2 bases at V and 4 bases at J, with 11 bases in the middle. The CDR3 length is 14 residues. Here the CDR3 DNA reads TGTGCCAGCAGTTTAAGGGGCCGGGTCACTGAAGCTTTCTTT. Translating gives CASSLRGRVTEAFF.

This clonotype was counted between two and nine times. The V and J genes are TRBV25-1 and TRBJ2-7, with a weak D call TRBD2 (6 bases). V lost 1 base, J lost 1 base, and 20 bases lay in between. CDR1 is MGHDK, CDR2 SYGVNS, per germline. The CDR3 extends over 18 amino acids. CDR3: CASSEFGQGGAPSYEQYF. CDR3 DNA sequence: TGTGCCAGCAGTGAATTCGGCCAGGGAGGCGCCCCATCCTACGAGCAGTACTTC.

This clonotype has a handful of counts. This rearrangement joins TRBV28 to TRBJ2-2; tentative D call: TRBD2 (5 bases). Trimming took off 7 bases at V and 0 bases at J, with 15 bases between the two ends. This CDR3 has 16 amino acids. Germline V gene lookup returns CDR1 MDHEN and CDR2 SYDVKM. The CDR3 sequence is CASTILDNANTGELFF. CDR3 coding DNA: TGTGCCAGCACCATACTAGACAACGCGAACACCGGGGAGCTGTTTTTT.

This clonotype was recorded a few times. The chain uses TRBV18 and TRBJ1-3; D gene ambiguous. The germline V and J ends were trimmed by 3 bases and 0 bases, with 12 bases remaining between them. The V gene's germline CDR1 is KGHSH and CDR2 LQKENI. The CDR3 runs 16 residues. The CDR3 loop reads CASSPDFTSSGNTIYF. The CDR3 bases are TGTGCCAGCTCACCGGATTTCACTTCCTCTGGAAACACCATATATTTT.

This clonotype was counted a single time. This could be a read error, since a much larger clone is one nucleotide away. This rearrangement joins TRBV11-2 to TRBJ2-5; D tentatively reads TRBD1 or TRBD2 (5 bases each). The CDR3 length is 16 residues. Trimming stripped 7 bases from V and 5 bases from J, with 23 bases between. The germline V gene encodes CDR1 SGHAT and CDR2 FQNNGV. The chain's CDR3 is CASNPGTGTSSETQYF. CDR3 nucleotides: TGTGCCAGCAATCCAGGAACCGGGACCAGTAGCGAGACCCAGTACTTC.

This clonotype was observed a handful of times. The CDR3 DNA reads TGTGCCAGTAGCAGTACCTGGTCGCAGGTCTACAATGAGCAGTTCTTC. This codes for CASSSTWSQVYNEQFF. V usage is TRBV19 and J usage is TRBJ2-1, with D uncertain. The V end lost 6 bases, the J end lost 3 bases, and 18 bases lay between the germline ends. CDR1 and CDR2 from the germline V gene are LNHDA and SQIVND (reference sequence). The CDR3 loop spans 16 amino acids.

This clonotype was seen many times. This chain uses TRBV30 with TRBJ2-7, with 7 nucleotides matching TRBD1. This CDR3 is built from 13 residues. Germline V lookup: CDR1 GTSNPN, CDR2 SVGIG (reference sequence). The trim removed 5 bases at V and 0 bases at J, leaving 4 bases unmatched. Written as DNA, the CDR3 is TGTGCCTGGGGGACAGCTAACTCCTACGAGCAGTACTTC. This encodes CAWGTANSYEQYF.

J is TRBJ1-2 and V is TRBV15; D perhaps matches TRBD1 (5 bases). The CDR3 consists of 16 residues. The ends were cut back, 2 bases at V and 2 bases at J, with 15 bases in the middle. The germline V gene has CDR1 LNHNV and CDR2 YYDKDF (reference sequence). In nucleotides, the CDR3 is TGTGCCACCAGCAGACCCGGGGGGAGCCCGAACTATGGCTACACCTTC. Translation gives CATSRPGGSPNYGYTF. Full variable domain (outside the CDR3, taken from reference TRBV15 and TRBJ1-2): DAMVIQNPRYQVTQFGKPVTLSCSQTLNHNVMYWYQQKSSQAPKLLFHYYDKDFNNEADTPDNFQSRRPNTSFCFLDIRSPGLGDTAMYLCATSRPGGSPNYGYTFGSGTRLTVV.

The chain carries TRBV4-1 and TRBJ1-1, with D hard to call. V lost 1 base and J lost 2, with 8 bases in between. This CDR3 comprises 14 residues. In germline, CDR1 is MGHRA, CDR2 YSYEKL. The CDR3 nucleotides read TGCGCCAGCAGCCAAGCTTTATCAAACACTGAAGCTTTCTTT. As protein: CASSQALSNTEAFF.

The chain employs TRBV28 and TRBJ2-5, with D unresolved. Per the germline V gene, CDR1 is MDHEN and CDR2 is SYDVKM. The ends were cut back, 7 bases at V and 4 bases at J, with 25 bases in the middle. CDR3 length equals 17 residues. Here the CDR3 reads CASTPHSPAIQIETQYF. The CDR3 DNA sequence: TGTGCCAGCACCCCACATTCCCCGGCGATTCAAATAGAGACCCAGTACTTC.

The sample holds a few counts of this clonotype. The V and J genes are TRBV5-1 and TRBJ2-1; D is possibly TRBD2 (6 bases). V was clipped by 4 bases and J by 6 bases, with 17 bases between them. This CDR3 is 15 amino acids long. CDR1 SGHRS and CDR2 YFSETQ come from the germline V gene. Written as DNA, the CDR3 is TGCGCCAGCAGCCCCCTCGGGGGTTCCCCCAATGAGCAGTTCTTC. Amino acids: CASSPLGGSPNEQFF. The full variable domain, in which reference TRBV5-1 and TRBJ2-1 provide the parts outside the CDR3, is KAGVTQTPRYLIKTRGQQVTLSCSPISGHRSVSWYQQTPGQGLQFLFEYFSETQRNKGNFPGRFSGRQFSNSRSEMNVSTLELGDSALYLCASSPLGGSPNEQFFGPGTRLTVL.

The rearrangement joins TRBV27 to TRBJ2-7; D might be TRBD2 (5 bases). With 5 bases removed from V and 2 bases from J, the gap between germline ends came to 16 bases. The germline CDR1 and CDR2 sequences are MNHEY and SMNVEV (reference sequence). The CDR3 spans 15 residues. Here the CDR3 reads CASSTKGAKPYEQYF. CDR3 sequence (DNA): TGTGCCAGCAGTACGAAGGGAGCGAAACCCTACGAGCAGTACTTC.

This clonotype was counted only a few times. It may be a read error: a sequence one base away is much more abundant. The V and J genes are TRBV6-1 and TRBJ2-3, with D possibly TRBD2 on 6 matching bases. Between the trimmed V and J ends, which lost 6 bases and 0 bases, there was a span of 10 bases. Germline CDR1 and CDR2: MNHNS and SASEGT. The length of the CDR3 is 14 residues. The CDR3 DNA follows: TGTGCCAGCAGCCACGGGACTAGCACAGATACGCAGTATTTT. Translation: CASSHGTSTDTQYF.

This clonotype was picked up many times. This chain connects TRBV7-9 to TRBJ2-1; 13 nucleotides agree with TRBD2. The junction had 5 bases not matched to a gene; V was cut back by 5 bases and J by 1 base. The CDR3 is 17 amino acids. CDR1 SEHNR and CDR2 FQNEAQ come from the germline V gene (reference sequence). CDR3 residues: CASSEWTSGRSYNEQFF. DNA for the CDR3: TGTGCCAGCAGCGAATGGACTAGCGGGAGATCCTACAATGAGCAGTTCTTC.

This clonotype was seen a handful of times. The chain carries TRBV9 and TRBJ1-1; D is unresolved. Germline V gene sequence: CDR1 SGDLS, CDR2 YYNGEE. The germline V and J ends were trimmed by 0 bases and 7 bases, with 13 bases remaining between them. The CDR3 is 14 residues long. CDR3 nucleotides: TGTGCCAGCAGCGTAGATGCGGGGAGGGTTGAAGCTTTCTTT. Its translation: CASSVDAGRVEAFF. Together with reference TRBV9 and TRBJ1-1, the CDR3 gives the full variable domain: DSGVTQTPKHLITATGQRVTLRCSPRSGDLSVYWYQQSLDQGLQFLIQYYNGEERAKGNILERFSAQQFPDLHSELNLSSLELGDSALYFCASSVDAGRVEAFFGQGTRLTVV.

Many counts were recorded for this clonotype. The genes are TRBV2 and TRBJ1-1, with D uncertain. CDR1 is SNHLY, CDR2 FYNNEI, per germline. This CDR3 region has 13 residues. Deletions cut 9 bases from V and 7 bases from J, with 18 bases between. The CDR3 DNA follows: TGTGCCAGAACCGGCCCCTTGACCGTTGAAGCTTTCTTT. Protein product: CARTGPLTVEAFF.

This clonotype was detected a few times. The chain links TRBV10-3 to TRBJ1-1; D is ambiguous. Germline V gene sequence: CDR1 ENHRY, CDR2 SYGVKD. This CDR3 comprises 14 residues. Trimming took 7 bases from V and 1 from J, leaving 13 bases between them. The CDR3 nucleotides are TGTGCCATCACCAGGACTCCCGAGAACACTGAAGCTTTCTTT. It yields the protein CAITRTPENTEAFF.

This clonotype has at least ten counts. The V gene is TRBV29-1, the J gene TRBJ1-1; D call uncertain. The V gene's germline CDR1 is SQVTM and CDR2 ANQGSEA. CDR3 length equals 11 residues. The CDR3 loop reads CSAQGNTEAFF. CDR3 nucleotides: TGCAGTGCTCAAGGGAACACTGAAGCTTTCTTT.

The CDR3 region has the DNA TGTGCCACCGGGAGGTCCAGGGGTTTTTCGAAACTAGCCAAAAACATTCAGTACTTC. Translated, it gives CATGRSRGFSKLAKNIQYF. V usage is TRBV27 and J usage is TRBJ2-4; D might be TRBD2 (7 bases). V was trimmed by 10 bases and J by 0 bases, leaving 28 bases between them. Germline V lookup: CDR1 MNHEY, CDR2 SMNVEV (reference sequence). There are 19 residues in the CDR3.

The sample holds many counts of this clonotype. DNA for the CDR3: TGTGCCTGGAGGGGGGTTTACACTGAAGCTTTCTTT. Protein sequence: CAWRGVYTEAFF. The chain employs TRBV30 and TRBJ1-1; maybe TRBD1 (5 bases). The CDR3 is made up of 12 amino acids. Germline-derived CDR1 and CDR2 are GTSNPN and SVGIG (reference sequence). The V and J ends lost 3 bases and 3 bases respectively, with 8 bases between them.

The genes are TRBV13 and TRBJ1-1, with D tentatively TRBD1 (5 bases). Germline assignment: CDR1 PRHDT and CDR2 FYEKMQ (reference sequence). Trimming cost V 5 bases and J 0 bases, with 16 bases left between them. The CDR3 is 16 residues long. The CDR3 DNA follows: TGTGCCAGCAGCACACGGGGCAAACTAATGAACACTGAAGCTTTCTTT. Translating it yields CASSTRGKLMNTEAFF. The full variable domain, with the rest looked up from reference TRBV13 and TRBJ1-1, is AAGVIQSPRHLIKEKRETATLKCYPIPRHDTVYWYQQGPGQDPQFLISFYEKMQSDKGSIPDRFSAQQFSDYHSELNMSSLELGDSALYFCASSTRGKLMNTEAFFGQGTRLTVV.